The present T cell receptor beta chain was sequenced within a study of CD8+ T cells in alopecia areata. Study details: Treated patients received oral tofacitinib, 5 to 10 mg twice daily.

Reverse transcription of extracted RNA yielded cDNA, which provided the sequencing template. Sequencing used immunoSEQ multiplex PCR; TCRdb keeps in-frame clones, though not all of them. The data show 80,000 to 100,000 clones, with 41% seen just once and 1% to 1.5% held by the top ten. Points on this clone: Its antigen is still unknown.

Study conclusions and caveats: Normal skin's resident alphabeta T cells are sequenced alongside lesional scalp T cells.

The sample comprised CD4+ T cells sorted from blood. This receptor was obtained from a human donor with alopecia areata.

The CDR3 coding sequence is TGTGCCAGCAGCTTAGGCCCGGACAGGCCTAACTATGGCTACACCTTC. Translation gives CASSLGPDRPNYGYTF. The chain has TRBV7-2 and TRBJ1-2, with TRBD1 matching over 7 bases. The CDR3 length is 16 residues. From germline, CDR1 is SGHTA and CDR2 FQGNSA. Losses at the gene ends were 1 base for V and 0 bases for J; bases not matched to a gene: 5.